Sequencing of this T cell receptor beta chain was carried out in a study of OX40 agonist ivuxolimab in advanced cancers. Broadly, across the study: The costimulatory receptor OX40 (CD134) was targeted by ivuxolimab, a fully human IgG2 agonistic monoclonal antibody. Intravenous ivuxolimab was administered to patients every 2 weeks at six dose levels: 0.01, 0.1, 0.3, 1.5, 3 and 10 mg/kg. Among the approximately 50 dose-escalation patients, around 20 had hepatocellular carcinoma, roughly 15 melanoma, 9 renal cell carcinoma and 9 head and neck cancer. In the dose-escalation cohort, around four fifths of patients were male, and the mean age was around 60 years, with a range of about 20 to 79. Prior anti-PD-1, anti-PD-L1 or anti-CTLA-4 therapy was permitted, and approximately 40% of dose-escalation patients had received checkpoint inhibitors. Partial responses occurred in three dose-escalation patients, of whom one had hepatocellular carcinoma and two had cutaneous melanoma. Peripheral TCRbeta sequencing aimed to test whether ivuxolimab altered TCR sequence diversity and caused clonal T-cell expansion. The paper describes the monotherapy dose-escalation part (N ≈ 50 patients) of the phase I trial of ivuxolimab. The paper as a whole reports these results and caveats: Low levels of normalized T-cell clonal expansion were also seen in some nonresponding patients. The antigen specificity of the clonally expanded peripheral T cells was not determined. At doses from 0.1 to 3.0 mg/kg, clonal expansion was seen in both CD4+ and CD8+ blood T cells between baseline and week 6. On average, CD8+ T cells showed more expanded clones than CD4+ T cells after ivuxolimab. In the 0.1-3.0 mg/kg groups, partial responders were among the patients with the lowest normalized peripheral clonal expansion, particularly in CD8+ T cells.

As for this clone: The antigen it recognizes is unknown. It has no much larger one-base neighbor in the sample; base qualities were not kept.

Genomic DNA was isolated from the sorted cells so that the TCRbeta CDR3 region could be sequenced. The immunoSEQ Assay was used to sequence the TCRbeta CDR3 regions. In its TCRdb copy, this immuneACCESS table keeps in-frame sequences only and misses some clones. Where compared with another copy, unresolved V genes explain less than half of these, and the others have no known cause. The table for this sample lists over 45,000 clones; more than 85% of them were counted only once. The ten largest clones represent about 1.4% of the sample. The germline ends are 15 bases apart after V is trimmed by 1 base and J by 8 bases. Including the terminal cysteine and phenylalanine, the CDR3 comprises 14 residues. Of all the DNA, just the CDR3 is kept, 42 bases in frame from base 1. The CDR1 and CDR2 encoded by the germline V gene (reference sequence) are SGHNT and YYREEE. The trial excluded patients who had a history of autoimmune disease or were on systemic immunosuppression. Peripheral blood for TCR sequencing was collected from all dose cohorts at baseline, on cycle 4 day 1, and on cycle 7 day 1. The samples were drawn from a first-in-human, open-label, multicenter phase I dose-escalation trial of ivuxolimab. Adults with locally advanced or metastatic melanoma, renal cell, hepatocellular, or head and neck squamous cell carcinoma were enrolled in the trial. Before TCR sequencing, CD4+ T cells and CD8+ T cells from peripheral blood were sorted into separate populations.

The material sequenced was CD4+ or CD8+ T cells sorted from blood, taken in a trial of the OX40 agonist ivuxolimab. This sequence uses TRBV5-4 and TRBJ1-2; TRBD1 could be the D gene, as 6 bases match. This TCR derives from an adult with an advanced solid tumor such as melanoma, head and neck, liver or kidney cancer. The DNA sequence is TGTGCCAGCAGCTTGCAGGGGACTGGAGGCGGCTACACCTTC. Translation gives CASSLQGTGGGYTF. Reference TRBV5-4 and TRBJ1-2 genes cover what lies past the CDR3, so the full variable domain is ETGVTQSPTHLIKTRGQQVTLRCSSQSGHNTVSWYQQALGQGPQFIFQYYREEENGRGNFPPRFSGLQFPNYSSELNVNALELDDSALYLCASSLQGTGGGYTFGSGTRLTVV.